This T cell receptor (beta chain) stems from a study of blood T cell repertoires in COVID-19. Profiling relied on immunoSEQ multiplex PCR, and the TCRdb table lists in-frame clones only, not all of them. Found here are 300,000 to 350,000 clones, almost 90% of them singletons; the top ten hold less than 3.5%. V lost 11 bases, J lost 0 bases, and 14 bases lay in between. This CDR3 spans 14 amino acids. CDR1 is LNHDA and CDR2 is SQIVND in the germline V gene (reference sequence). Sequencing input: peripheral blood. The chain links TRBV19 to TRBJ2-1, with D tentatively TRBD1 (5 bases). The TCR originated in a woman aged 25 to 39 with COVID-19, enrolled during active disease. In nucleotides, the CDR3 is TGTGCCGCTAATCAGGGTCCCTCCTACAATGAGCAGTTCTTC. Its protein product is CAANQGPSYNEQFF.